This T cell receptor beta chain originates from a study of neurological immune-mediated disorders. Study context: Of the 35 or so patients who had multiple sclerosis, some 30 had the relapsing-remitting form and 3 had the secondary progressive form.

Study-wide points: There were no CDR3 amino acid sequences shared by expanded clones across subjects, a result suggesting private repertoires in all groups. Association of the multiple sclerosis repertoire cluster with clinical or MRI features was not observed for any feature.

V gave up 1 base and J gave up 4 bases, with 11 bases separating them. Germline V lookup: CDR1 LGHNA, CDR2 YNFKEQ. This CDR3 spans 14 amino acids. This clonotype was observed many times. The target antigen is unknown. TCRdb fed the 5' RACE reads into MiXCR, producing one record per CDR3 protein. The sample lists about 66,000 distinct CDR3 sequences, 3% to 4% seen once, with 3.7% in the top ten. Sample: PBMCs. The TCR was taken from a middle-aged man with multiple sclerosis. V and J are TRBV4-2 and TRBJ2-7, with TRBD2 as a possible D gene (6 bases). The CDR3 is CASSQGGAGYEQYF. The CDR3 DNA follows: TGTGCCAGCAGCCAAGGAGGTGCGGGGTACGAGCAGTACTTC.